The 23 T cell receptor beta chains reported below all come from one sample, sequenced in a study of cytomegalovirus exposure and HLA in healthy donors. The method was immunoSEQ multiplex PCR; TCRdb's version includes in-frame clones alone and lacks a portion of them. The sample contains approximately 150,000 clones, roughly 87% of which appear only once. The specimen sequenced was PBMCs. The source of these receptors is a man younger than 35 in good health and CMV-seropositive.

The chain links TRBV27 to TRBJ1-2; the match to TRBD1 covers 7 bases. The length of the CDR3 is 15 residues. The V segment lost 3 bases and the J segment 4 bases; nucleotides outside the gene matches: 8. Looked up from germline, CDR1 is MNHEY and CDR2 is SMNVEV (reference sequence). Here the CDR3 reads CASSFYRGSGYGYTF. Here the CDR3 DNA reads TGTGCCAGCAGTTTCTACAGGGGCTCTGGCTATGGCTACACCTTC.

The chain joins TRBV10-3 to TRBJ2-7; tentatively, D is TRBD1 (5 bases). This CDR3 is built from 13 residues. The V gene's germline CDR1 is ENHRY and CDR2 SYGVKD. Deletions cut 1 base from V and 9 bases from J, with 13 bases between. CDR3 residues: CAISEYEQAVQYF. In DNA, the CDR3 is TGTGCCATCAGTGAGTACGAACAGGCCGTGCAGTACTTC.

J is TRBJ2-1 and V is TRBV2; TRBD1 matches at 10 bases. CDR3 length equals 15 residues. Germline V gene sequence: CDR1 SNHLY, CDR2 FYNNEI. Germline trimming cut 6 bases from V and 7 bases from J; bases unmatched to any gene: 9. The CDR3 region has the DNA TGTGCCAGCAGAGACCCGGGACAGGGGATTAATGAGCAGTTCTTC. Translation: CASRDPGQGINEQFF.

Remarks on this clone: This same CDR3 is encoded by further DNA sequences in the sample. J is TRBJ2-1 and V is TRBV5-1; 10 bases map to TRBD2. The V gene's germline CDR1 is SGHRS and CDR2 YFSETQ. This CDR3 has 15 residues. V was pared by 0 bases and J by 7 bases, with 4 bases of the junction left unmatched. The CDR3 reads CASSLGLAGVNEQFF. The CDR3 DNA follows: TGCGCCAGCAGCTTGGGACTAGCGGGTGTGAATGAGCAGTTCTTC.

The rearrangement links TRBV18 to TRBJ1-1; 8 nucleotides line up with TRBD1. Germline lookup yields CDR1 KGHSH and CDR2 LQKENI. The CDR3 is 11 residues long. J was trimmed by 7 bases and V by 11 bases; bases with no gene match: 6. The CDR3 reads CAGGQGSEAFF. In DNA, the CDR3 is TGTGCCGGCGGACAGGGAAGTGAAGCTTTCTTT.

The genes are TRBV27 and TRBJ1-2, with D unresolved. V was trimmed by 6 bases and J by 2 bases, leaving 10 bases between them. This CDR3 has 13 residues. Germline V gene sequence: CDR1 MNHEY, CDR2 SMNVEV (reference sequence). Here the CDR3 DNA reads TGTGCCAGCAGGAACCCCCAGAACTATGGCTACACCTTC. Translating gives CASRNPQNYGYTF.

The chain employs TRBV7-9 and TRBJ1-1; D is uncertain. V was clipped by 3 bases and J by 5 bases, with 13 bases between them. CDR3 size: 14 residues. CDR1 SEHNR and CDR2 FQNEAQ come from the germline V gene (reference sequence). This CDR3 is CASSLYTSETEAFF. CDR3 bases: TGTGCCAGCAGCTTGTACACGAGCGAGACTGAAGCTTTCTTT.

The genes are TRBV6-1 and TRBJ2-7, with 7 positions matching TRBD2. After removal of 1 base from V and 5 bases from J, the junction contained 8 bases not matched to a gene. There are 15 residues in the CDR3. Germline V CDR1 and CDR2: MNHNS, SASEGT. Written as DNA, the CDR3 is TGTGCCAGCAGTGAAGAATGGGGGGGGACCCACGAGCAGTACTTC. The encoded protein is CASSEEWGGTHEQYF.

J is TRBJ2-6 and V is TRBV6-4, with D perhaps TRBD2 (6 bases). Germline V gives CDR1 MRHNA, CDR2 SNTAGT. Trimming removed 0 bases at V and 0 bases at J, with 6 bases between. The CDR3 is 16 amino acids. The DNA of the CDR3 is TGTGCCAGCAGTGACTCGGGGGGCTCTGGGGCCAACGTCCTGACTTTC. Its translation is CASSDSGGSGANVLTF.

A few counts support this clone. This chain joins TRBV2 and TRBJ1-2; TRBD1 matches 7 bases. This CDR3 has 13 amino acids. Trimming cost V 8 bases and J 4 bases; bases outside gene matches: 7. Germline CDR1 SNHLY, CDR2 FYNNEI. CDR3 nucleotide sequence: TGTGCCAGCCAAGACAGGGAGGCCTATGGCTACACCTTC. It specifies CASQDREAYGYTF.

The CDR3 DNA reads as TGTGCTAGGGGGGGACTAGCGGGCGAAAAATACGAGCAGTACTTC. Its translation: CARGGLAGEKYEQYF. V and J are TRBV12-5 and TRBJ2-7; TRBD2 aligns across 12 bases. Germline values: CDR1 LGHNT, CDR2 FRNRAP. Trimming took 9 bases from V and 4 from J; bases not matched to a gene: 10. The CDR3 is 15 amino acids.

The CDR3 is CASSPPLRADYEQYF. CDR3 coding DNA: TGTGCCAGCAGCCCGCCTCTAAGAGCGGACTACGAGCAGTACTTC. This chain uses TRBV5-5 with TRBJ2-7, with D possibly TRBD2 on 5 matching bases. Per the germline V gene, CDR1 is SGHKS and CDR2 is YYEKEE (reference sequence). Trimming took off 4 bases at V and 3 bases at J, with 17 bases between the two ends. The CDR3 consists of 15 residues.

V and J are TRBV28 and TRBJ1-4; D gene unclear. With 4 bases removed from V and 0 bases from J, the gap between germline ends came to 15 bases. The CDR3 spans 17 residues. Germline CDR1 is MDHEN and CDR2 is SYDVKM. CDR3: CASSSPHPGATNEKLFF. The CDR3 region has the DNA TGTGCCAGCAGTTCTCCCCACCCCGGGGCAACTAATGAAAAACTGTTTTTT.

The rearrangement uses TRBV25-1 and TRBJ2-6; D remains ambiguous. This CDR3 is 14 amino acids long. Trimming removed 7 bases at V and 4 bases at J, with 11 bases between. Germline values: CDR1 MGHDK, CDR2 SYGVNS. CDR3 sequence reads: CASTSQNGANVLTF. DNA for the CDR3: TGTGCCAGCACCTCCCAGAACGGGGCCAACGTCCTGACTTTC.

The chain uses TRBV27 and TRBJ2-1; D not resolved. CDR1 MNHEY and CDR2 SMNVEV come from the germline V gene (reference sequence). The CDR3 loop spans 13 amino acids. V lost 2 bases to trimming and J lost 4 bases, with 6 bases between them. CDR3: CASSLAVYNEQFF. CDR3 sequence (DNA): TGTGCCAGCAGTTTAGCGGTTTACAATGAGCAGTTCTTC.

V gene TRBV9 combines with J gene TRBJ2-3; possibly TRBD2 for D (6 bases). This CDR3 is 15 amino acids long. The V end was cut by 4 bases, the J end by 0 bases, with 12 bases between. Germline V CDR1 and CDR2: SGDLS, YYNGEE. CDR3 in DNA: TGTGCCAGCAGCCCCCGGGAGTTAAGCACAGATACGCAGTATTTT. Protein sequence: CASSPRELSTDTQYF. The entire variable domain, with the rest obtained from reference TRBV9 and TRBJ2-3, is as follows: DSGVTQTPKHLITATGQRVTLRCSPRSGDLSVYWYQQSLDQGLQFLIQYYNGEERAKGNILERFSAQQFPDLHSELNLSSLELGDSALYFCASSPRELSTDTQYFGPGTRLTVL.

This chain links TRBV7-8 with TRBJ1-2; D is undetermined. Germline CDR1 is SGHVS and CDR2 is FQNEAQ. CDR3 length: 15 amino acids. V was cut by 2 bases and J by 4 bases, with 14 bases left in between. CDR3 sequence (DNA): TGTGCCAGCAGCTTACGGCGGGGAGACGGCTATGGCTACACCTTC. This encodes CASSLRRGDGYGYTF. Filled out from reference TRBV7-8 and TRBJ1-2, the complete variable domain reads GAGVSQSPRYKVAKRGQDVALRCDPISGHVSLFWYQQALGQGPEFLTYFQNEAQLDKSGLPSDRFFAERPEGSVSTLKIQRTQQEDSAVYLCASSLRRGDGYGYTFGSGTRLTVV.

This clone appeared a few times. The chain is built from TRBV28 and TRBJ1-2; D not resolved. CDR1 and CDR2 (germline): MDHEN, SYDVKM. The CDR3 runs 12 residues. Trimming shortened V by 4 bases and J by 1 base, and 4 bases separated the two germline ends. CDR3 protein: CASSSRNYGYTF. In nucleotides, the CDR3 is TGTGCCAGCAGTTCGCGTAACTATGGCTACACCTTC.

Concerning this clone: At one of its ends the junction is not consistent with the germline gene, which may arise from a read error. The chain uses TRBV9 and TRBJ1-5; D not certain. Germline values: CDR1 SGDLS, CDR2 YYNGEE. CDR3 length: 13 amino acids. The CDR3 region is CASSGSGNQPQHF. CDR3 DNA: TGTGCCAGTAGCGGGTCAGGCAATCAGCCCCAGCATTTT.

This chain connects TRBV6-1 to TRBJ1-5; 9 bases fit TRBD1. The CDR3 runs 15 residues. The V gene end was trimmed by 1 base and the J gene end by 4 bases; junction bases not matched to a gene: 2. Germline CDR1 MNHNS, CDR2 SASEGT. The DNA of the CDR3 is TGTGCCAGCAGTGAAGGGGGACAGGGAAATCAGCCCCAGCATTTT. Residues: CASSEGGQGNQPQHF.

The CDR3 nucleotides are TGTGCCAGTAGTATCGAAAAGGGGTTAGTTAGCAATCAGCCCCAGCATTTT. Translation: CASSIEKGLVSNQPQHF. This chain joins TRBV19 and TRBJ1-5; D might be TRBD1 (5 bases). With 3 bases removed from V and 0 bases from J, the gap between germline ends came to 15 bases. CDR1 is LNHDA, CDR2 SQIVND, per germline (reference sequence). The CDR3 loop spans 17 amino acids.

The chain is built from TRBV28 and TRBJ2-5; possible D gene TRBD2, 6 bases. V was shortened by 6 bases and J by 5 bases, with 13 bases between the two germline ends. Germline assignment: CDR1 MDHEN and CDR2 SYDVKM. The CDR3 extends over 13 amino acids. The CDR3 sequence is CASRPRRVETQYF. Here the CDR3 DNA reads TGTGCCAGCAGACCGAGGAGGGTTGAGACCCAGTACTTC.

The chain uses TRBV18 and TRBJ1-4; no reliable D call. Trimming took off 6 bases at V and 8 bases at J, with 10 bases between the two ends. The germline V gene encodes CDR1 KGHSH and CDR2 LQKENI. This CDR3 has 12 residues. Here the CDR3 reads CASSPNQEKLFF. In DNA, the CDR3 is TGTGCCAGCTCCCCCAATCAGGAAAAACTGTTTTTT. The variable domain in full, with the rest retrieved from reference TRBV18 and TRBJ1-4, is NAGVMQNPRHLVRRRGQEARLRCSPMKGHSHVYWYRQLPEEGLKFMVYLQKENIIDESGMPKERFSAEFPKEGPSILRIQQVVRGDSAAYFCASSPNQEKLFFGSGTQLSVL.